The 24 T cell receptor beta chains presented below share a single source sample, sequenced in a study of Ad26.COV2.S vaccination and SARS-CoV-2 variants. TCRdb's copy holds only in-frame clones and misses some; the assay was immunoSEQ multiplex PCR. The table records more than 300,000 clones, about 85% of them present only once. Indicated treatment: 15 to 20 received Ad26.COV2.S at low or high dose, single or two shots; several received placebo; per-sample allocation not given. Following the first vaccine or placebo injection, samples were taken on day 63. The sequenced sample was peripheral blood, obtained in a trial of Ad26.COV2.S vaccine versus placebo. Receptors originate from a person aged 18 to 65 who received the Ad26.COV2.S COVID-19 vaccine or a placebo.

The chain links TRBV19 to TRBJ1-4, with TRBD1 as a possible D gene (6 bases). This CDR3 has 15 amino acids. Germline CDR1 and CDR2: LNHDA and SQIVND (reference sequence). The V end was cut by 7 bases, the J end by 0 bases, with 12 bases between. The CDR3 nucleotides are TGTGCCAGTACTCAACAGGGAACAACTAATGAAAAACTGTTTTTT. Protein sequence: CASTQQGTTNEKLFF.

This chain uses TRBV6-5 with TRBJ2-7; 9 positions agree with TRBD1. The junction had 5 bases not matched to a gene; V was cut back by 3 bases and J by 2 bases. The CDR3 sequence is 15 residues long. The germline gives CDR1 MNHEY, CDR2 SVGAGI. The chain's CDR3 is CASSYSRQGAYEQYF. The CDR3 coding sequence is TGTGCCAGCAGTTATTCGAGACAGGGGGCCTACGAGCAGTACTTC.

This clone was seen more than once but under ten times. The chain recombines TRBV5-4 with TRBJ2-7; tentatively, D is TRBD1 or TRBD2 (5 bases each). This CDR3 contains 14 residues. CDR1 is SGHNT and CDR2 is YYREEE in the germline V gene (reference sequence). V lost 6 bases and J lost 0, with 13 bases in between. Here the CDR3 DNA reads TGTGCCAGCACCGTGGGGGACCGCTCCTACGAGCAGTACTTC. It yields the protein CASTVGDRSYEQYF.

V gene TRBV19 combines with J gene TRBJ2-5; 8 bases line up with TRBD2. Germline V gives CDR1 LNHDA, CDR2 SQIVND (reference sequence). CDR3 size: 16 residues. V trimming: 3 bases; J trimming: 5 bases; junction bases outside the gene matches: 11. The DNA of the CDR3 is TGTGCCAGTAGTATTCGGGGGGGGGCCCTCGGGGAGACCCAGTACTTC. Its translation: CASSIRGGALGETQYF.

The CDR3: CASSLGTGGLAPSGNTIYF. The CDR3 DNA is TGTGCCAGCAGCTTGGGCACAGGGGGCTTGGCCCCCTCTGGAAACACCATATATTTT. This chain connects TRBV5-6 to TRBJ1-3; TRBD1 matches 9 bases. Germline CDR1 and CDR2: SGHDT and YYEEEE. The CDR3 contains 19 residues. Trimming cost V 0 bases and J 0 bases; bases outside gene matches: 10.

This chain links TRBV29-1 with TRBJ2-7; D is uncertain. In germline, CDR1 is SQVTM, CDR2 ANQGSEA. V shed 0 bases and J shed 6 bases, with 15 bases lying between them. CDR3 length equals 14 residues. CDR3 nucleotides: TGCAGCGTTGAAGAAGGTGGGATGGAGCGCGAGCAGTACTTC. Amino acids: CSVEEGGMEREQYF.

V gene TRBV18 combines with J gene TRBJ2-6, with 7 bases that match TRBD1. The germline V gene has CDR1 KGHSH and CDR2 LQKENI. The CDR3 totals 19 residues. The V segment lost 2 bases and the J segment 3 bases; nucleotides outside the gene matches: 13. This chain's CDR3 is CASSPIPPGGVDGANVLTF. The CDR3 DNA reads TGTGCCAGCTCACCAATCCCGCCAGGGGGTGTAGATGGGGCCAACGTCCTGACTTTC.

This clone was detected only a few times. CDR3 nucleotides: TGTGCCTGGAGTGCGACAGGGACAGGGGGTGATTCACCCCTCCACTTT. It is translated as CAWSATGTGGDSPLHF. The rearrangement uses TRBV30 and TRBJ1-6; 11 bases map to TRBD1. Losses at the gene ends were 1 base for V and 8 bases for J; bases not matched to a gene: 7. The CDR3 extends over 16 amino acids. From germline, CDR1 is GTSNPN and CDR2 SVGIG (reference sequence).

J is TRBJ2-6 and V is TRBV12-5; the D gene is possibly TRBD1 (5 bases). Trimming removed 1 base at V and 6 bases at J, with 10 bases between. The CDR3 is made up of 15 amino acids. Germline V gene data show CDR1 as LGHNT and CDR2 as FRNRAP. The CDR3 reads CASGLGRTKANVLTF. CDR3 in DNA: TGTGCTAGTGGTTTGGGACGGACAAAGGCCAACGTCCTGACTTTC.

The V gene is TRBV7-6, the J gene TRBJ2-7, with 10 bases aligning to TRBD2. Losses at the gene ends were 1 base for V and 4 bases for J; bases not matched to a gene: 4. The CDR3 loop spans 15 amino acids. Germline-derived CDR1 and CDR2 are SGHVS and FNYEAQ. CDR3 nucleotide sequence: TGTGCCAGCAGCTTAGATGGGACTAGCGATTACGAGCAGTACTTC. Translated: CASSLDGTSDYEQYF.

This clone was detected only once. V usage is TRBV7-3 and J usage is TRBJ2-7; TRBD2 agrees at 11 bases. The CDR3 spans 14 residues. J was trimmed by 7 bases and V by 2 bases; bases with no gene match: 4. Germline loops: CDR1 SGHTA, CDR2 FQGTGA. CDR3 DNA: TGTGCCAGCAGCTTAGGTCTAGCGGGAGGTGAGCAGTACTTC. It translates to CASSLGLAGGEQYF.

The rearrangement joins TRBV6-2 or TRBV6-3 to TRBJ1-1; D is unresolved. Per germline, CDR1 MNHEY and CDR2 SVGEGT. The CDR3 is 15 amino acids. V dropped 6 bases and J dropped 1 base, with 15 bases sitting between them. The CDR3 DNA reads as TGTGCCAGCAGCTCCCACCCTGGGAAGAACACTGAAGCTTTCTTT. This translates into CASSSHPGKNTEAFF.

The chain couples TRBV7-9 to TRBJ2-1, with TRBD2 matching 8 bases. Germline values: CDR1 SEHNR, CDR2 FQNEAQ (reference sequence). CDR3 length equals 14 residues. Trimming removed 4 bases from V and 8 bases from J; junction bases left unmatched: 7. The CDR3 loop is CASSWGAGEYEQFF. The CDR3 DNA sequence: TGTGCCAGCAGCTGGGGAGCGGGAGAGTATGAGCAGTTCTTC.

This chain links TRBV28 with TRBJ1-1, with 7 bases that match TRBD1. The CDR3 totals 14 residues. Per germline, CDR1 MDHEN and CDR2 SYDVKM. With 6 bases clipped from V and 3 bases from J, the junction kept 7 bases outside the gene matches. CDR3 coding DNA: TGTGCCAGCAGATACCGCACAGGGGACACTGAAGCTTTCTTT. Its protein product is CASRYRTGDTEAFF.

The sample holds one count of this clone. The DNA for the CDR3 is TGTGCCAGCAGTTCAGCGGGAGGGTTTCAAGAGACCCAGTACTTC. It yields the protein CASSSAGGFQETQYF. The V and J genes are TRBV5-4 and TRBJ2-5; 10 bases align to TRBD2. In germline, CDR1 is SGHNT, CDR2 YYREEE (reference sequence). The ends lost 5 bases at V and 2 bases at J; junction bases unmatched: 6. This CDR3 spans 15 amino acids. The variable domain in full, with the rest retrieved from reference TRBV5-4 and TRBJ2-5, is ETGVTQSPTHLIKTRGQQVTLRCSSQSGHNTVSWYQQALGQGPQFIFQYYREEENGRGNFPPRFSGLQFPNYSSELNVNALELDDSALYLCASSSAGGFQETQYFGPGTRLLVL.

The rearrangement links TRBV7-8 to TRBJ2-3; 9 bases agree with TRBD2. The V gene's germline CDR1 is SGHVS and CDR2 FQNEAQ. There are 15 residues in the CDR3. Trimming at V came to 11 bases and at J to 8 bases, leaving 17 bases not matched to a gene. This chain's CDR3 is CAAALLSGSVGTQYF. DNA for the CDR3: TGTGCCGCCGCCCTTCTTAGCGGGAGCGTGGGTACGCAGTATTTT.

The chain links TRBV24-1 to TRBJ2-7, with 7 nucleotides matching TRBD1. CDR1 and CDR2 from the germline V gene are KGHDR and SFDVKD. The CDR3 contains 15 residues. V lost 4 bases and J lost 2; bases outside the gene matches: 7. The CDR3 region is CATSDCRDSAYEQYF. Here the CDR3 DNA reads TGTGCCACCAGTGACTGTCGGGACAGCGCCTACGAGCAGTACTTC.

The V and J genes are TRBV7-3 and TRBJ1-5; TRBD1 aligns across 9 bases. Germline CDR1 and CDR2: SGHTA and FQGTGA. CDR3 length: 17 amino acids. Trimming cost V 0 bases and J 4 bases; bases outside gene matches: 7. The CDR3 here is CASSLTSSGQGNQPQHF. CDR3 bases: TGTGCCAGCAGCTTAACGTCGTCGGGACAGGGAAATCAGCCCCAGCATTTT.

In its sample, this clone was seen a few times. The chain combines TRBV7-2 with TRBJ1-3, with D tentatively TRBD1 (5 bases). This CDR3 region has 14 residues. Trimming removed 7 bases from V and 0 bases from J, with 10 bases in between. Looked up from germline, CDR1 is SGHTA and CDR2 is FQGNSA. CDR3 bases: TGTGCCAGCACCGGGGGGTTCTCTGGAAACACCATATATTTT. Protein: CASTGGFSGNTIYF.

CDR3 sequence reads: CASSKIGTVNQPQHF. The CDR3 bases are TGTGCCAGTAGTAAAATAGGGACAGTTAATCAGCCCCAGCATTTT. The rearrangement links TRBV19 to TRBJ1-5; 7 positions agree with TRBD1. Germline V gene lookup returns CDR1 LNHDA and CDR2 SQIVND (reference sequence). The trim removed 4 bases at V and 4 bases at J, leaving 7 bases unmatched. This CDR3 is built from 15 residues.

This clone was observed once. The rearrangement uses TRBV5-1 and TRBJ1-4; 8 nucleotides line up with TRBD1. There are 16 residues in the CDR3. Germline V gene lookup returns CDR1 SGHRS and CDR2 YFSETQ. V dropped 0 bases and J dropped 4; count of bases not matched to a gene: 5. The CDR3 here is CASSLANRGGNEKLFF. DNA for the CDR3: TGCGCCAGCAGCTTGGCCAACAGGGGGGGTAATGAAAAACTGTTTTTT.

The chain recombines TRBV11-3 with TRBJ1-6; D gene ambiguous. Trimming took 1 base from V and 8 from J, leaving 9 bases between them. CDR3 length equals 14 residues. CDR1 is SGHNT, CDR2 YENEEA, per germline. The CDR3: CASSLGQEDSPLHF. CDR3 bases: TGTGCCAGCAGCTTAGGGCAGGAGGATTCACCCCTCCACTTT.

The chain joins TRBV6-5 to TRBJ1-5; D remains unclear. Trimming left V 7 bases short and J 0 bases short, with 7 bases between. This CDR3 contains 13 residues. CDR1 and CDR2 from the germline V gene are MNHEY and SVGAGI. CDR3 nucleotide sequence: TGTGCCAGCACAGTGGATAGCAATCAGCCCCAGCATTTT. Amino acids: CASTVDSNQPQHF.

J is TRBJ2-7 and V is TRBV5-6; the D call may be TRBD1 or TRBD2 (5 bases each). Germline V gene lookup returns CDR1 SGHDT and CDR2 YYEEEE. V dropped 4 bases and J dropped 3 bases, with 20 bases sitting between them. This CDR3 is 16 amino acids long. Here the CDR3 DNA reads TGTGCCAGCAGCCTCGTTCCGGGGCAGGCGCTCTACGAGCAGTACTTC. Its translation: CASSLVPGQALYEQYF.